The rows below give T cell receptor beta chains drawn from one sample of a study of spatial heterogeneity in lung cancer. TCRdb re-derived calls from the 5' RACE reads in MiXCR, one entry per CDR3 protein. The sample carries over 12,000 distinct CDR3 sequences, over 9% recorded once. Here the sequenced sample was PBMCs, taken at surgery. Receptor source: a male donor with early-stage non-small cell lung cancer. Each CDR3 is given with its conserved first and last residue. D genes are given only for firm matches. The size field is filled for only some rows; it gives once, few, many or a size class.

J gene	clone size	D gene	V gene	CDR3 protein	CDR3 DNA
TRBJ1-3	.	.	TRBV28	CASSPATRNSGNTIYF	TGTGCCAGCAGTCCCGCGACACGAAACTCTGGAAACACCATATATTTT
TRBJ2-2	.	TRBD1	TRBV4-2	CASSQANRGGAGELFF	TGTGCCAGCAGCCAAGCTAACAGGGGCGGTGCCGGGGAGCTGTTTTTT
TRBJ2-3	many	.	TRBV3-1	CASSRQRPPDTQYF	TGTGCCAGCAGCCGACAGCGCCCGCCCGATACGCAGTATTTT
TRBJ2-7	.	.	TRBV7-2	CASSLVDGAEQYF	TGTGCCAGCAGCTTAGTTGACGGCGCCGAGCAGTACTTC
TRBJ2-7	many	TRBD1	TRBV12-3/TRBV12-4	CASSPGQGSYEQYF	TGTGCCAGCAGCCCCGGACAGGGTTCCTACGAGCAGTACTTC
TRBJ1-3	many	TRBD1	TRBV2	CASRGGLDGNTIYF	TGTGCCAGCAGAGGGGGCCTTGACGGAAACACCATATATTTT
TRBJ2-7	many	TRBD2	TRBV3-1	CASRGLAGGTSYEQYF	TGTGCCAGCAGGGGACTAGCGGGAGGTACCTCCTACGAGCAGTACTTC
TRBJ2-6	.	TRBD1	TRBV4-3	CASSQDSRGFSGANVLTF	TGCGCCAGCAGCCAAGATTCCAGGGGGTTCTCTGGGGCCAACGTCCTGACTTTC
TRBJ1-2	many	.	TRBV27	CASSFAPYYGYTF	TGTGCCAGCAGTTTTGCCCCTTACTATGGCTACACCTTC
TRBJ1-5	.	.	TRBV12-3/TRBV12-4	CASSFGVGNQPQHF	TGTGCCAGCAGTTTCGGGGTAGGCAATCAGCCCCAGCATTTT
TRBJ2-3	many	.	TRBV10-3	CAILSADTQYF	TGTGCCATTCTGTCCGCAGATACGCAGTATTTT
TRBJ2-7	many	TRBD2	TRBV28	CASSLRGRAYEQYF	TGTGCCAGCAGTTTAAGAGGGAGGGCCTACGAGCAGTACTTC
TRBJ1-6	.	.	TRBV3-1	CASSQDKGNSPLHF	TGTGCCAGCAGCCAAGATAAAGGGAATTCACCCCTCCACTTT
TRBJ2-6	many	.	TRBV24-1	CATSDRRGFSGANVLTF	TGTGCCACCAGTGATCGGAGAGGGTTCTCTGGGGCCAACGTCCTGACTTTC
TRBJ2-1	many	.	TRBV6-1	CAGSRAASNSYNEQFF	TGTGCCGGGTCTCGGGCCGCTTCAAATTCCTACAATGAGCAGTTCTTC
TRBJ2-3	many	TRBD2	TRBV27	CASSSLALSTDTQYF	TGTGCCAGCAGTTCACTAGCGCTCAGCACAGATACGCAGTATTTT
TRBJ1-5	many	.	TRBV15	CATRQGNQPQHF	TGTGCCACCAGGCAGGGCAATCAGCCCCAGCATTTT
TRBJ2-3	many	.	TRBV6-5	CASREQGLASTDTQYF	TGTGCCAGCAGGGAACAGGGCCTCGCTAGCACAGATACGCAGTATTTT
TRBJ2-3	many	TRBD2	TRBV19	CASKPAERETDTQYF	TGTGCCAGTAAACCCGCGGAGCGGGAGACAGATACGCAGTATTTT
TRBJ2-3	many	.	TRBV20-1	CSARVSHTDTQYF	TGCAGTGCTAGAGTCTCCCACACAGATACGCAGTATTTT
TRBJ2-7	many	.	TRBV11-2	CASSLALGEQYF	TGTGCCAGCAGCTTAGCTCTGGGCGAGCAGTACTTC
TRBJ2-7	many	.	TRBV24-1	CATSGSGDTPYEQYF	TGTGCCACCAGTGGCTCGGGGGACACTCCTTACGAGCAGTACTTC
TRBJ1-2	many	TRBD1	TRBV7-9	CASSPKGANGYTF	TGTGCCAGCAGCCCTAAGGGGGCTAATGGCTACACCTTC
TRBJ1-1	medium-sized	.	TRBV7-9	CASSPKARNTEAFF	TGTGCCAGCAGCCCAAAAGCCAGGAACACTGAAGCTTTCTTT
TRBJ1-2	many	TRBD1	TRBV7-8	CASSQEEGQRYTF	TGTGCCAGCAGTCAAGAAGAGGGACAGCGCTACACCTTC
TRBJ2-1	medium-sized	.	TRBV29-1	CSVSPGGPHRSSEQFF	TGCAGCGTCTCTCCGGGCGGCCCCCACCGTAGCAGTGAGCAGTTCTTC
TRBJ2-1	many	TRBD1	TRBV5-1	CASSSTGGTVSYNEQFF	TGCGCCAGCAGCTCGACAGGGGGCACGGTATCCTACAATGAGCAGTTCTTC
TRBJ2-7	many	.	TRBV13	CASSLAPVGEQYF	TGTGCCAGCAGCTTAGCCCCGGTGGGTGAGCAGTACTTC
TRBJ2-1	many	TRBD2	TRBV20-1	CSAPSGTSRYNEQFF	TGCAGTGCTCCGTCCGGGACTAGCAGATACAATGAGCAGTTCTTC
TRBJ2-6	many	.	TRBV4-1	CASSQEVPGQASGANVLTF	TGCGCCAGCAGCCAAGAAGTGCCAGGGCAAGCCTCTGGGGCCAACGTCCTGACTTTC
TRBJ2-5	.	TRBD2	TRBV5-4	CVSSQREEGETQYF	TGTGTCAGCAGCCAGCGGGAGGAGGGGGAGACCCAGTACTTC
TRBJ2-4	medium-sized	.	TRBV7-6	CASRRGQTCRLAKNIQYF	TGTGCCAGCAGACGCGGACAGACGTGCCGGCTAGCCAAAAACATTCAGTACTTC
TRBJ2-3	many	.	TRBV28	CASRAHSGSTGTDTQYF	TGTGCCAGCAGGGCTCACTCAGGGTCCACCGGCACAGATACGCAGTATTTT
TRBJ1-4	many	.	TRBV7-9	CASSRGHDATNEKLFF	TGTGCCAGCAGTCGGGGACATGATGCAACTAATGAAAAACTGTTTTTT
TRBJ1-5	.	.	TRBV28	CASRPTGTDTQPQHF	TGTGCCAGCAGACCAACCGGGACCGATACTCAGCCCCAGCATTTT
TRBJ2-7	many	.	TRBV5-1	CASQRASQAYEQYF	TGCGCCAGCCAGAGGGCTAGCCAAGCCTACGAGCAGTACTTC
TRBJ2-3	many	.	TRBV10-2	CASSDQAGWIDTQYF	TGCGCCAGCAGTGACCAGGCAGGGTGGATAGATACGCAGTATTTT
TRBJ2-1	.	TRBD2	TRBV10-3	CAISEFSSGTAGNEQFF	TGTGCCATCAGTGAGTTCTCTAGCGGGACCGCGGGGAATGAGCAGTTCTTC
TRBJ2-5	many	.	TRBV2	CASSEFRGRETQYF	TGTGCCAGCAGTGAGTTTCGCGGGCGAGAGACCCAGTACTTC
TRBJ2-3	many	.	TRBV10-3	CAISEDSTDTQYF	TGTGCCATCAGTGAGGACAGCACAGATACGCAGTATTTT
TRBJ2-1	many	TRBD2	TRBV29-1	CSVDIGEGLEGEQFF	TGCAGCGTTGACATAGGGGAGGGCCTTGAGGGTGAGCAGTTCTTC
TRBJ2-3	many	TRBD2	TRBV3-1	CASSQGSPWAGGIWSTDTQYF	TGTGCCAGCAGCCAAGGATCCCCGTGGGCGGGAGGAATTTGGAGCACAGATACGCAGTATTTT
TRBJ2-7	few	.	TRBV5-1	CASSLDGIPRYYEQYF	TGCGCCAGCAGCTTGGATGGTATCCCAAGATACTACGAGCAGTACTTC
TRBJ2-1	many	TRBD2	TRBV28	CASRVREVESNEQFF	TGTGCCAGCAGAGTCCGGGAGGTTGAGAGCAATGAGCAGTTCTTC
TRBJ2-1	many	.	TRBV9	CASSEIGSSYNEQFF	TGTGCCAGCAGCGAGATCGGCAGCTCCTACAATGAGCAGTTCTTC
TRBJ2-7	large	.	TRBV7-8	CASSLRTVNSYEQYF	TGTGCCAGCAGCCTTCGGACAGTCAACTCCTACGAGCAGTACTTC
TRBJ2-1	many	TRBD2	TRBV20-1	CSARPWTSGIVNEQFF	TGCAGTGCTAGACCATGGACTAGCGGGATTGTCAATGAGCAGTTCTTC
TRBJ1-4	many	.	TRBV12-3/TRBV12-4	CASSFYDSDEKLFF	TGTGCCAGCAGTTTCTACGACTCCGATGAAAAACTGTTTTTT
TRBJ2-1	.	.	TRBV7-6	CASSLAGGTVNFGEQFF	TGTGCCAGCAGCTTAGCGGGAGGCACCGTAAACTTCGGTGAGCAGTTCTTC
TRBJ2-3	medium-sized	.	TRBV12-3/TRBV12-4	CASSYQTDTQYF	TGTGCCAGCAGTTACCAGACAGATACGCAGTATTTT
TRBJ1-1	many	.	TRBV6-7	CASSYSNLNTEAFF	TGTGCCAGCAGTTACTCGAACTTGAACACTGAAGCTTTCTTT
TRBJ1-5	large	TRBD1	TRBV6-2/TRBV6-3	CASTDRAGQPQHF	TGTGCCAGCACCGACAGGGCTGGTCAGCCCCAGCATTTT
TRBJ2-3	medium-sized	TRBD1	TRBV15	CATSRDGDSRVTDTQYF	TGTGCCACCAGCAGAGATGGGGACAGTCGGGTCACAGATACGCAGTATTTT